This T cell receptor beta chain comes out of a study of post-analysis software for immune sequencing data. Study-level points and caveats: The normalized Chao1 diversity of multiple sclerosis patients was significantly lower than that of controls.

In this sample, this clonotype turned up a few times. The antigen remains undetermined. TCR beta libraries were prepared from cDNA with unique molecular identifiers. Input populations of about 0.85 to 11 million T cells gave rise to some 500,000 cDNA molecules. TCRdb reanalysed the PCR reads using MiXCR and keeps one entry per CDR3 protein. The sample carries approximately 690,000 distinct CDR3 sequences, approximately 60% recorded once. The specimen was blood. This clonotype originated in a girl aged 2 to 9 with multiple sclerosis.

CDR3: CASSGRLLAIQDTQYF. The CDR3 region has the DNA TGTGCCAGCAGCGGTAGGCTACTAGCGATTCAAGATACGCAGTATTTT. The genes are TRBV7-9 and TRBJ2-3; 7 bases agree with TRBD2. CDR1 is SEHNR and CDR2 is FQNEAQ in the germline V gene (reference sequence). V shed 5 bases and J 5 bases; nucleotides not matched to a gene: 13. The CDR3 extends over 16 amino acids.